This T cell receptor (beta chain) was sequenced during a study of CD8+CD57+ T cells in acquired aplastic anemia. Across the whole study: In CD4+ cells, healthy donors produced an average of approximately 11 million reads.

Genomic DNA was employed as the template in profiling TCR beta VDJ and CDR3. MiXCR, run by TCRdb on the reads, gives a single entry per CDR3 protein. This table holds about 180,000 distinct CDR3 sequences, around half found once. Study-wide results and limits: Patients and controls shared some 30 CD8+ CDR3 sequences.

Details on this clonotype: Its specificity is unknown.

The sequence came from a human donor in good health. The specimen was sorted CD4+, CD8+, or CD8+CD57+ T cells (not recorded which) from PBMCs.

The CDR3 DNA reads TGTGCCAGTATAGGAACAGGGGGCACAGATACGCAGTATTTT. Its protein product is CASIGTGGTDTQYF. This rearrangement joins TRBV25-1 to TRBJ2-3, with 7 positions matching TRBD1. CDR3 size: 14 residues. Germline loops: CDR1 MGHDK, CDR2 SYGVNS. V lost 9 bases to trimming and J lost 1 base; unmatched junction nucleotides: 7.